This passage covers 17 T cell receptor beta chains from one sample sequenced in a study of radiotherapy plus CTLA-4 blockade in lung cancer. Using immunoSEQ multiplex PCR, the repertoire was profiled, and TCRdb retains in-frame clones only, with some absent. This sample yields around 99,000 clones, of which almost 90% are seen a single time; 4% to 6% belongs to the top ten. Sample: peripheral blood, taken from a patient treated with radiotherapy plus ipilimumab. Receptor source: a human donor with non-small cell lung cancer that progressed on radiotherapy plus ipilimumab.

The chain couples TRBV6-4 to TRBJ2-3; TRBD2 is a possible D gene (6 bases). Germline CDR1 is MRHNA and CDR2 is SNTAGT. V dropped 2 bases and J dropped 1 base, with 7 bases sitting between them. This CDR3 comprises 14 residues. The CDR3 reads CASSDTGGTDTQYF. As DNA, the CDR3 is TGTGCCAGCAGTGACACGGGGGGCACAGATACGCAGTATTTT.

Only one count was recorded for this clone. The V and J genes are TRBV30 and TRBJ2-7; D unclear. This CDR3 contains 13 residues. V lost 1 base, J lost 2 bases, and 9 bases lay in between. Germline CDR1 GTSNPN, CDR2 SVGIG (reference sequence). CDR3 in DNA: TGTGCCTGGAGTGATTTACAGCCCTACGAGCAGTACTTC. This encodes CAWSDLQPYEQYF. Full variable domain (outside the CDR3, taken from reference TRBV30 and TRBJ2-7): SQTIHQWPATLVQPVGSPLSLECTVEGTSNPNLYWYRQAAGRGLQLLFYSVGIGQISSEVPQNLSASRPQDRQFILSSKKLLLSDSGFYLCAWSDLQPYEQYFGPGTRLTVT.

This chain joins TRBV6-4 and TRBJ1-1; no reliable D call. The CDR3 is 17 residues long. V dropped 9 bases and J dropped 4 bases, with 27 bases sitting between them. Germline-derived CDR1 and CDR2 are MRHNA and SNTAGT. The DNA for the CDR3 is TGTGCCAGGGTACCCTCGGTCGAACCGGGAAAAGGCACTGAAGCTTTCTTT. Encoded protein: CARVPSVEPGKGTEAFF.

The rearrangement links TRBV27 to TRBJ2-7; D might be TRBD1 (5 bases). V was shortened by 4 bases and J by 4 bases, with 14 bases between the two germline ends. There are 14 residues in the CDR3. The germline gives CDR1 MNHEY, CDR2 SMNVEV (reference sequence). The CDR3 nucleotides read TGTGCCAGCAGTTCGAACAGGCTCTCGTACGAGCAGTACTTC. Translation gives CASSSNRLSYEQYF.

In DNA, the CDR3 is TGTGCCAGCAGCCCAATAGCGGGAGTTCCAGAGACCCAGTACTTC. Encoded protein: CASSPIAGVPETQYF. This sequence joins TRBV7-3 and TRBJ2-5; the match to TRBD2 covers 9 bases. Losses at the gene ends were 5 bases for V and 4 bases for J; bases not matched to a gene: 8. Germline CDR1 reads SGHTA; CDR2 reads FQGTGA. CDR3 length equals 15 residues. Variable domain in full (rest from reference TRBV7-3 and TRBJ2-5): GAGVSQTPSNKVTEKGKYVELRCDPISGHTALYWYRQSLGQGPEFLIYFQGTGAADDSGLPNDRFFAVRPEGSVSTLKIQRTERGDSAVYLCASSPIAGVPETQYFGPGTRLLVL.

The chain couples TRBV5-1 to TRBJ1-3, with no clear D. This CDR3 comprises 15 residues. Trimming cost V 0 bases and J 3 bases, with 10 bases left between them. Germline CDR1 reads SGHRS; CDR2 reads YFSETQ. The CDR3 sequence is CASSLGSGGGNTIYF. Here the CDR3 DNA reads TGCGCCAGCAGCTTGGGTTCAGGTGGTGGAAACACCATATATTTT.

The CDR3 protein is CASSVVGQGASEAFF. The CDR3 DNA is TGTGCCAGCAGCGTAGTAGGACAGGGGGCGAGTGAAGCTTTCTTT. The gene calls are TRBV9 and TRBJ1-1; 11 nucleotides match TRBD1. The CDR3 runs to 15 residues. Unmatched junction bases numbered 5, after V lost 0 bases and J lost 7 bases. Germline V gene sequence: CDR1 SGDLS, CDR2 YYNGEE.

This chain links TRBV6-6 with TRBJ2-5, with 11 bases identical to TRBD1. The CDR3 extends over 16 amino acids. CDR1 and CDR2 (germline): MNHNY, SVGAGI (reference sequence). J gave up 5 bases and V 5 bases, and 10 bases lay outside the gene matches. CDR3 sequence (DNA): TGTGCCAGCAGTCACCGGACAGGGGGCGCGGGGGAGACCCAGTACTTC. It translates to CASSHRTGGAGETQYF.

The rearrangement uses TRBV29-1 and TRBJ1-2; 11 nucleotides align to TRBD1. V shed 3 bases and J 3 bases; nucleotides not matched to a gene: 6. The CDR3 covers 15 residues. Germline assignment: CDR1 SQVTM and CDR2 ANQGSEA. The CDR3: CSVDKRDRGDYGYTF. CDR3 sequence (DNA): TGCAGCGTTGATAAGCGGGACAGGGGGGACTATGGCTACACCTTC.

J is TRBJ1-5 and V is TRBV6-1; the match to TRBD1 covers 9 bases. The CDR3 runs to 19 residues. The germline V gene has CDR1 MNHNS and CDR2 SASEGT. The junction had 14 bases not matched to a gene; V was cut back by 4 bases and J by 1 base. CDR3 protein: CASSGKWTGAGISNQPQHF. Here the CDR3 DNA reads TGTGCCAGCAGTGGAAAATGGACAGGGGCCGGGATCAGCAATCAGCCCCAGCATTTT.

This clone was recorded once. This chain connects TRBV7-9 to TRBJ2-1; 10 nucleotides line up with TRBD1. J gave up 10 bases and V 5 bases, and 14 bases lay outside the gene matches. Germline V gives CDR1 SEHNR, CDR2 FQNEAQ (reference sequence). The CDR3 covers 16 residues. The CDR3 DNA reads TGTGCCAGCAGCGGGATGACAGGGGGCCAGGGGGACGAGCAGTTCTTC. It codes for CASSGMTGGQGDEQFF.

This clone was detected once. V is TRBV19 and J is TRBJ2-1; 7 positions match TRBD2. J gave up 0 bases and V 5 bases, and 10 bases lay outside the gene matches. The CDR3 sequence is 17 residues long. Germline V CDR1 and CDR2: LNHDA, SQIVND (reference sequence). The CDR3 nucleotides read TGTGCCAGTAGTCCCGCAGCGGGAACCAGCTCCTACAATGAGCAGTTCTTC. It specifies CASSPAAGTSSYNEQFF.

The rearrangement uses TRBV30 and TRBJ2-7; D tentatively reads TRBD1 or TRBD2 (6 bases each). CDR3 size: 15 residues. V lost 0 bases and J 0 bases, leaving 12 bases between the germline ends. Germline V CDR1 and CDR2: GTSNPN, SVGIG (reference sequence). The CDR3 bases are TGTGCCTGGAGTGTTCGGGGGCCGAGCTCCTACGAGCAGTACTTC. It encodes CAWSVRGPSSYEQYF.

This clone has a single count. V is TRBV10-1 and J is TRBJ2-1; 8 nucleotides align to TRBD1. CDR1 is WNHNN and CDR2 is SYGVQD in the germline V gene (reference sequence). This CDR3 comprises 14 residues. V gave up 8 bases and J gave up 7 bases; unmatched junction bases: 10. CDR3 residues: CASGKDRVKNEQFF. The DNA for the CDR3 is TGCGCCAGCGGCAAGGACAGGGTAAAAAATGAGCAGTTCTTC.

Notes on this clone: Other DNA sequences in the sample encode the same CDR3. This chain joins TRBV9 and TRBJ2-6, with no clear D. CDR1 and CDR2 from the germline V gene are SGDLS and YYNGEE. There are 13 residues in the CDR3. Trimming left V 4 bases short and J 1 base short, with 3 bases between. CDR3 bases: TGTGCCAGCAGCACGTCTGGGGCCAACGTCCTGACTTTC. Translation gives CASSTSGANVLTF.

This clone was recorded once. The rearrangement links TRBV27 to TRBJ2-7; 7 bases align to TRBD1. Germline V gene sequence: CDR1 MNHEY, CDR2 SMNVEV (reference sequence). The V gene end was trimmed by 3 bases and the J gene end by 5 bases; junction bases not matched to a gene: 7. This CDR3 contains 14 residues. The CDR3 region has the DNA TGTGCCAGCAGTTTGGTACAGGGGTACGACGAGCAGTACTTC. Amino acids: CASSLVQGYDEQYF.

This sequence joins TRBV15 and TRBJ1-2; D unclear. The V end was cut by 0 bases, the J end by 7 bases, with 18 bases between. CDR3 length: 16 residues. The germline gives CDR1 LNHNV, CDR2 YYDKDF (reference sequence). CDR3 bases: TGTGCCACCAGCAGAGATGCTTGGCAGGACCGGTTTGGCTACACCTTC. Encoded protein: CATSRDAWQDRFGYTF.